This T cell receptor beta chain is drawn from a study of blood T cell repertoires in COVID-19. Study-level information: Whether acute or convalescent, the COVID-19 samples came from the United States, Italy and Spain. The analysed material was cDNA or gDNA that came from T cells, B-cell-depleted T cells, or PBMCs.

The V segment lost 6 bases and the J segment 9 bases; nucleotides outside the gene matches: 7. Germline values: CDR1 SEHNR, CDR2 FQNEAQ (reference sequence). The CDR3 sequence is 15 residues long. In the original processing: Researchers report that nucleated cell counts were estimated from reference gene primer amplification. Assay: immunoSEQ multiplex PCR; the TCRdb copy retains only in-frame clones and omits some. V, J and clone size are taken as reported in that table, and D and trimming were inferred from the DNA itself. This sample has under 95,000 clones, with roughly 77% found just once. Specimen: peripheral blood. The TCR originated in a man aged 50-59 years with active or convalescent COVID-19. The gene calls are TRBV7-9 and TRBJ2-1, with TRBD2 matching over 14 bases. The CDR3 bases are TGTGCCAGCAGTTTGGGACTAGCGGGGGTAAGTGAGCAGTTCTTC. It yields the protein CASSLGLAGVSEQFF.